Included here is one TCR beta chain sequence, with context. This sample was taken from a study of identical twins. The trim removed 0 bases at V and 0 bases at J, leaving 13 bases unmatched. Germline CDR1 reads DFQATT; CDR2 reads SNEGSKA (reference sequence). This CDR3 spans 20 amino acids. In TCRdb, the 5' RACE reads were re-called with MiXCR into one record per CDR3 protein. The repertoire consists of approximately 550,000 distinct CDR3 sequences, with 20% to 25% occurring once and the leading ten covering around 0.5%. These data were also reused for a study on yellow fever vaccine responses in identical twins. This second study notes: As reported, the vaccine T cell response of twins seemed partly convergent and partly personalized.

The rearrangement links TRBV20-1 to TRBJ1-5; 11 bases are a match to TRBD1. The sample consisted of CD4+ T cells sorted from blood. This TCR was sampled from a woman younger than 30 in good health. The CDR3 DNA is TGCAGTGCTAGAGATACGGCGGGACAGGGGGGTTATTATAGCAATCAGCCCCAGCATTTT. Its protein product is CSARDTAGQGGYYSNQPQHF.